This T cell receptor (beta chain) stems from a study of blood T cell repertoires in COVID-19 (dated by TCRdb to the early 2020s). About the investigation overall: Samples covering the acute and convalescent phases of COVID-19 were provided by collaborators in the United States, Italy and Spain. The material from the prospective study consisted of cDNA or gDNA derived from T cells, B-cell-depleted T cells, or PBMCs. The dataset comprised deeply sampled blood TCRbeta repertoires from subjects exposed to, actively infected with, or recovered from COVID-19. The repertoires were made available in a free public database intended to serve as a resource for research on the immune response to SARS-CoV-2. Samples came from the ongoing ImmuneRACE study (first 160 participants) plus 1,254 subjects from 6 global collaborators. Nearly every sample came with metadata listing a de-identified subject ID, COVID-19 status, age in years and sex. Where available, HLA class I and class II types were taken from metadata supplied by the sample provider and were not determined by assay-based typing.

CDR1 and CDR2, per the germline V gene, are SGHTA and FQGNSA. The CDR3, cysteine through phenylalanine, is 16 amino acids long. The read is trimmed to its CDR3 DNA, 48 bases read in frame from base 1. Trimming accounts for 5 bases at V and 4 bases at J, while the number of junction bases matched to no gene is 1. Study-wide findings and limitations: How much clinical and demographic metadata was included differed by source and by participant, and the metadata was provided uncurated.

This clone turned up a few times. Its antigen remains unidentified. No clone much larger than this one lies a single base away; base qualities are absent. TCRbeta CDR3 regions were amplified from genomic DNA using the immunoSEQ Assay, a bias-controlled multiplex PCR. The paper's processing steps were these. The number of nucleated cells in each sample was estimated by amplification of reference gene primers within the assay. To quantify the absolute abundance of each unique TCRbeta CDR3 rearrangement, sequence reads were collapsed and filtered. Productive Simpson clonality was computed per sample as the square root of Simpson's diversity index over productive rearrangements. The clones in this table, taken by TCRdb from immuneACCESS, are in-frame only. Not every clone is retained; where verified, under half of the shortfall comes from an unresolved V gene, and the cause of the rest is unknown. The V and J calls and clone size come from that table; D and trimming were worked out from the DNA. The sample table lists about 220,000 clones, around 80% of them with a count of one. The top ten constitute 20% of the sample.

Collaborating institutions collected whole blood in K2EDTA tubes following their own protocols. For TCRbeta analysis, collaborators shipped samples as frozen whole blood, isolated PBMCs, or DNA extracted from either of those sample types. This receptor chain uses TRBV7-2 and TRBJ2-2; 16 central nucleotides agree with TRBD2. This receptor was obtained from a man between 25 and 39 years old with active or convalescent COVID-19. The sequenced sample was peripheral blood. The encoded CDR3 is CASSGTSGRATGELFF. DNA sequence: TGTGCCAGCAGCGGGACTAGCGGGAGGGCCACCGGGGAGCTGTTTTTT.